Below are 8 T cell receptor beta chains sequenced from a single sample in a study of blood T cells in healthy people across ages. PCR was performed a second time for roughly 7 to 12 cycles using a sample-barcoded 5' primer and a J-beta primer mix. TCRdb fed the 5' RACE reads into MiXCR, producing one record per CDR3 protein. Seen here are around 800,000 distinct CDR3 sequences, about 42% observed once, and the top ten hold 15% to 20%. Sequencing was done on a sample of blood. The receptors shown here come from a man older than 75 in good health.

The CDR3 region has the DNA TGCAGTACCGGGAGTAACCAAGAGACCCAGTACTTC. Protein sequence: CSTGSNQETQYF. The chain employs TRBV20-1 and TRBJ2-4; TRBD2 might be the D (6 bases). The better agreement between TRBJ2-5 and the DNA end casts doubt on the J call. The germline gives CDR1 DFQATT, CDR2 SNEGSKA (reference sequence). The CDR3 has 12 amino acids.

This clonotype has ten or more counts. The chain employs TRBV29-1 and TRBJ2-7, with 14 bases fitting TRBD2. Per the germline V gene, CDR1 is SQVTM and CDR2 is ANQGSEA. This CDR3 has 17 residues. V lost 3 bases, J lost 5 bases, and 12 bases stayed unmatched. CDR3 protein: CSVEGRLAGGRRNEQYF. As DNA, the CDR3 is TGCAGCGTTGAGGGGCGACTAGCGGGAGGGAGGAGGAACGAGCAGTACTTC.

As for this clonotype: This may arise from a read error, as a much more abundant clone is one base away. The chain joins TRBV6-2 or TRBV6-3 to TRBJ2-1, with TRBD2 identical over 13 bases. Germline V lookup: CDR1 MNHEY, CDR2 SVGEGT. The CDR3 loop spans 17 amino acids. CDR3 DNA sequence: TGTGCCAGCAGTACTAGCGGGAGGGCCAATTCCTGCAATGAGCAGTTCTTC. Its translation is CASSTSGRANSCNEQFF.

The chain uses TRBV20-1 and TRBJ1-3, with 10 bases aligning to TRBD1. CDR3 length equals 19 residues. V was pared by 1 base and J by 3 bases, with 15 bases of the junction left unmatched. CDR1 DFQATT and CDR2 SNEGSKA come from the germline V gene (reference sequence). CDR3 region: CSARVSSWRQGAFGNTIYF. The CDR3 region has the DNA TGCAGTGCTAGAGTCAGTAGTTGGAGACAGGGGGCTTTTGGAAACACCATATATTTT.

Points on this clonotype: One base away lies a much larger clone, so this may be a sequencing read error. V usage is TRBV6-2 or TRBV6-3 and J usage is TRBJ2-4, with 9 bases that match TRBD2. The DNA matches TRBJ2-7 better at its end, which makes the J call doubtful. The CDR3 runs to 16 residues. Germline CDR1 reads MNHEY; CDR2 reads SVGEGT. The CDR3 sequence: CASTKDRTSVIYEQYF. As DNA, the CDR3 is TGTGCCAGCACCAAAGATAGGACTAGCGTGATCTACGAGCAGTACTTC.

V is TRBV5-1 and J is TRBJ2-7, with D perhaps TRBD1 (6 bases). Deletions cut 4 bases from V and 3 bases from J, with 11 bases between. Per the germline V gene, CDR1 is SGHRS and CDR2 is YFSETQ. The CDR3 contains 13 residues. The CDR3 DNA reads as TGCGCCAGCAGCGAGGGACATTTCTACGAGCAGTACTTC. It specifies CASSEGHFYEQYF.

This clonotype was recorded a few times. The V gene is TRBV20-1, the J gene TRBJ2-4; no clear D. With the DNA end fitting TRBJ2-5 better, the J assignment may be wrong. The CDR3 contains 11 residues. Germline CDR1 reads DFQATT; CDR2 reads SNEGSKA (reference sequence). As DNA, the CDR3 is TGCAGTGCTAGAGACCTGGAGACCCAGTACTTC. Protein sequence: CSARDLETQYF.

The chain couples TRBV5-1 to TRBJ1-4; unclear D gene. Germline V gives CDR1 SGHRS, CDR2 YFSETQ. The CDR3 contains 16 residues. The V and J ends lost 1 base and 0 bases respectively, with 10 bases between them. The CDR3 spells CASSLSAGATNEKLFF. In nucleotides, the CDR3 is TGCGCCAGCAGCTTGTCGGCAGGCGCAACTAATGAAAAACTGTTTTTT.